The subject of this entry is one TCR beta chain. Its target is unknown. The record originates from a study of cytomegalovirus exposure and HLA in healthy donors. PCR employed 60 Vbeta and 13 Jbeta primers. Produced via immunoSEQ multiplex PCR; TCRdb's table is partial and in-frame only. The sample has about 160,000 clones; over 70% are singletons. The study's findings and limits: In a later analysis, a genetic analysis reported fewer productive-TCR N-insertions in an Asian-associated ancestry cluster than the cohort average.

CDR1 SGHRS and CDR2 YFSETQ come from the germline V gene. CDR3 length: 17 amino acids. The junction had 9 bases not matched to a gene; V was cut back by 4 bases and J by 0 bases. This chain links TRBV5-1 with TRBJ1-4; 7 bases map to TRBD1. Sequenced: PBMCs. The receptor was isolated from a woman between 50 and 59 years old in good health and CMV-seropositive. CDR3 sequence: CASSVGTVFATNEKLFF. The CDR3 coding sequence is TGCGCCAGCAGCGTCGGGACAGTTTTTGCAACTAATGAAAAACTGTTTTTT.